These 31 T cell receptor beta chains came from one sample sequenced in a study of early T cells in non-severe SARS-CoV-2 infection. A single record per CDR3 protein comes from TCRdb applying MiXCR to the 5' RACE reads. The sample lists tens of thousands of distinct CDR3 sequences; 12% were seen once. The sequencing input was whole blood. Receptor source: an adult who was a healthcare worker with PCR-confirmed SARS-CoV-2 infection or an uninfected control (not recorded which).

This clonotype was observed many times. V usage is TRBV4-3 and J usage is TRBJ2-7; D perhaps matches TRBD2 (6 bases). The germline V gene encodes CDR1 LGHNA and CDR2 YSLEER. The CDR3 covers 18 residues. The V and J ends lost 0 bases and 2 bases respectively, with 20 bases between them. In DNA form, the CDR3 reads TGCGCCAGCAGCCAAGATTCGAAGCCGGGACGGAGGGCCTACGAGCAGTACTTC. The encoded protein is CASSQDSKPGRRAYEQYF.

This clonotype has a handful of counts. The chain combines TRBV14 with TRBJ2-1; 8 bases are a match to TRBD2. V lost 3 bases to trimming and J lost 0 bases; unmatched junction nucleotides: 19. Germline lookup yields CDR1 SGHDN and CDR2 FVKESK. This CDR3 has 21 residues. The CDR3 DNA follows: TGTGCCAGCAGCCAGCGAGGAGGGAATAGCGGGACAAGAAGCTCCTACAATGAGCAGTTCTTC. Amino acids: CASSQRGGNSGTRSSYNEQFF.

This clonotype occurred a few times. The chain has TRBV5-1 and TRBJ2-1, with a possible D match to TRBD2 (6 bases). Trimming took off 4 bases at V and 9 bases at J, with 23 bases between the two ends. Germline loops: CDR1 SGHRS, CDR2 YFSETQ. The CDR3 is made up of 16 amino acids. The CDR3 region has the DNA TGCGCCAGCAGCCCCACGGGCGGGGTGGCTTTGAGTGAGCAGTTCTTC. Its translation: CASSPTGGVALSEQFF. Looking up the rest from reference TRBV5-1 and TRBJ2-1 gives the full variable domain: KAGVTQTPRYLIKTRGQQVTLSCSPISGHRSVSWYQQTPGQGLQFLFEYFSETQRNKGNFPGRFSGRQFSNSRSEMNVSTLELGDSALYLCASSPTGGVALSEQFFGPGTRLTVL.

This clonotype has only a few counts. This chain uses TRBV28 with TRBJ2-1; no definite D call. The CDR3 consists of 15 residues. The ends were cut back, 11 bases at V and 0 bases at J, with 17 bases in the middle. Germline V gene sequence: CDR1 MDHEN, CDR2 SYDVKM. CDR3 residues: CASWNERSSYNEQFF. For the CDR3, the DNA is TGTGCCTCCTGGAACGAAAGGAGCTCCTACAATGAGCAGTTCTTC.

The chain recombines TRBV7-9 with TRBJ2-1; D not certain. V dropped 4 bases and J dropped 6 bases, with 16 bases sitting between them. Looked up from germline, CDR1 is SEHNR and CDR2 is FQNEAQ (reference sequence). This CDR3 has 15 residues. For the CDR3, the DNA is TGTGCCAGCAGCTCGATCTTATTCATCTTCAATGAGCAGTTCTTC. Translated: CASSSILFIFNEQFF.

J is TRBJ2-3 and V is TRBV20-1, with 7 bases that match TRBD2. The germline V gene encodes CDR1 DFQATT and CDR2 SNEGSKA (reference sequence). The V and J ends lost 6 bases and 5 bases, in that order; junction bases with no gene match: 8. There are 13 residues in the CDR3. CDR3 sequence (DNA): TGCAGTGCGGGTCCTAGCGGCTTAGATACGCAGTATTTT. The encoded protein is CSAGPSGLDTQYF.

This clonotype was picked up a small number of times. The chain recombines TRBV20-1 with TRBJ2-5; 8 positions match TRBD1. Germline CDR1 DFQATT, CDR2 SNEGSKA (reference sequence). The CDR3 has 14 amino acids. The J segment lost 5 bases and the V segment lost 6 bases, leaving 11 bases of the junction unmatched. The CDR3 region has the DNA TGCAGTGCCAGTCCCGGGACAGGAGCTGAGACCCAGTACTTC. Amino acids: CSASPGTGAETQYF.

This clonotype is deemed medium-sized. V is TRBV24-1 and J is TRBJ1-5; D is ambiguous. V lost 5 bases and J lost 1, with 8 bases in between. In germline, CDR1 is KGHDR, CDR2 SFDVKD. The CDR3 is 14 amino acids. CDR3 amino acids: CATSVDESNQPQHF. CDR3 nucleotides: TGTGCCACCAGTGTTGATGAGAGCAATCAGCCCCAGCATTTT.

This clonotype was counted many times. This chain joins TRBV11-3 and TRBJ2-3; D may be TRBD1 or TRBD2 (5 bases each). The germline gives CDR1 SGHNT, CDR2 YENEEA. The CDR3 has 14 amino acids. Trimming removed 5 bases from V and 0 bases from J, with 9 bases in between. The CDR3 is CASSREGSTDTQYF. DNA of the CDR3: TGTGCCAGCAGCCGTGAGGGGAGCACAGATACGCAGTATTTT.

Written as DNA, the CDR3 is TGTGCCAGCAGTTACCCGGGACTAGCGGGAGGTGATACGCAGTATTTT. Amino acids: CASSYPGLAGGDTQYF. The V call is TRBV6-2 or TRBV6-3, the J call TRBJ2-3; 15 bases fit TRBD2. The ends lost 2 bases at V and 6 bases at J; junction bases unmatched: 3. This CDR3 spans 16 amino acids. Germline CDR1 is MNHEY and CDR2 is SVGEGT.

This chain links TRBV29-1 with TRBJ2-7; D gene unclear. V was clipped by 6 bases and J by 0 bases, with 12 bases between them. The CDR3 contains 13 residues. CDR1 SQVTM and CDR2 ANQGSEA come from the germline V gene. CDR3 nucleotide sequence: TGCAGCGTGATCGGTCGGACCTCCTACGAGCAGTACTTC. The encoded protein is CSVIGRTSYEQYF.

This clonotype was seen a few times. The chain uses TRBV6-5 and TRBJ1-1; D ambiguous. Germline lookup yields CDR1 MNHEY and CDR2 SVGAGI. V shed 0 bases and J shed 2 bases, with 4 bases lying between them. The CDR3 totals 13 residues. In nucleotides, the CDR3 is TGTGCCAGCAGTTACTCGGACAACACTGAAGCTTTCTTT. Encoded protein: CASSYSDNTEAFF.

A few counts support this clonotype. The chain couples TRBV6-2 or TRBV6-3 to TRBJ2-3; the D gene is possibly TRBD2 (6 bases). V dropped 5 bases and J dropped 3 bases, with 21 bases sitting between them. This CDR3 has 17 amino acids. Germline CDR1 reads MNHEY; CDR2 reads SVGEGT. The CDR3 region is CASSPPRRGKGTDTQYF. The CDR3 coding sequence is TGTGCCAGCAGTCCCCCCCGCCGGGGGAAGGGGACAGATACGCAGTATTTT.

There are a few counts of this clonotype. V is TRBV28 and J is TRBJ1-2; perhaps TRBD1 as D (5 bases). This CDR3 is 13 amino acids long. CDR1 MDHEN and CDR2 SYDVKM come from the germline V gene. V was shortened by 2 bases and J by 3 bases, with 7 bases between the two germline ends. CDR3 protein: CASSLGGDYGYTF. The CDR3 nucleotides read TGTGCCAGCAGTTTAGGAGGGGACTATGGCTACACCTTC.

This clonotype has a handful of counts. Being one base from a much bigger clone, this may be a read error. DNA of the CDR3: TGCGCCAGCAGCAGCTCCTGGGGAGTTGATACGCAGCATTTT. Translating gives CASSSSWGVDTQHF. This chain links TRBV5-1 with TRBJ2-3; no firm D call. The J call may be mistaken, given a closer DNA end match to TRBJ1-5. The length of the CDR3 is 14 residues. CDR1 and CDR2 from the germline V gene are SGHRS and YFSETQ.

To note about this clonotype: A read error may be the cause here, since a much bigger clone is one base away. The chain uses TRBV20-1 and TRBJ2-3; 11 bases fit TRBD2. V was clipped by 6 bases and J by 2 bases; unmatched bases: 16. The CDR3 loop spans 18 amino acids. Germline V gene sequence: CDR1 DFQATT, CDR2 SNEGSKA (reference sequence). DNA for the CDR3: TGCAGTGCCCTACAAAAATTGGAGACTAGCGGGACCACAGATACGCAGTATTTT. It yields the protein CSALQKLETSGTTDTQYF.

This clonotype showed up many times. The rearrangement links TRBV20-1 to TRBJ2-7, with a weak D call TRBD1 (6 bases). V lost 6 bases, J lost 2 bases, and 14 bases lay in between. The CDR3 runs 13 residues. Germline V CDR1 and CDR2: DFQATT, SNEGSKA (reference sequence). The CDR3: CSAPDSFTYEQYF. CDR3 bases: TGCAGTGCACCGGACAGCTTCACCTACGAGCAGTACTTC.

CDR3 DNA sequence: TGTGCCAGCAGCCCAACCGGGACAGGGGAGCAGTACTTC. This encodes CASSPTGTGEQYF. The genes are TRBV27 and TRBJ2-7; 9 bases agree with TRBD1. Germline lookup yields CDR1 MNHEY and CDR2 SMNVEV (reference sequence). This CDR3 has 13 amino acids. With 6 bases clipped from V and 7 bases from J, the junction kept 7 bases outside the gene matches.

This clonotype was counted only a few times. This chain connects TRBV19 to TRBJ2-7; 7 bases line up with TRBD2. The CDR3 runs to 17 residues. The V segment lost 8 bases and the J segment 4 bases; nucleotides outside the gene matches: 20. Germline V gene sequence: CDR1 LNHDA, CDR2 SQIVND (reference sequence). CDR3: CASQKRDVPEGPYEQYF. Written as DNA, the CDR3 is TGTGCCAGTCAAAAGCGGGACGTCCCTGAAGGGCCGTACGAGCAGTACTTC.

The chain recombines TRBV7-2 with TRBJ2-5; D unresolved. V lost 4 bases and J lost 1, with 10 bases in between. Looked up from germline, CDR1 is SGHTA and CDR2 is FQGNSA. The CDR3 runs to 14 residues. In DNA, the CDR3 is TGTGCCAGCAGCTCTACAGTGTCCCAAGAGACCCAGTACTTC. Its translation: CASSSTVSQETQYF.

This clonotype is a singleton in its sample. The V and J genes are TRBV7-2 and TRBJ1-2; D is possibly TRBD1 (6 bases). The ends were cut back, 5 bases at V and 7 bases at J, with 14 bases in the middle. CDR1 and CDR2 (germline): SGHTA, FQGNSA. This CDR3 is built from 13 residues. The CDR3 protein is CASSATRGGGYTF. In nucleotides, the CDR3 is TGTGCCAGCAGCGCCACCCGAGGGGGTGGCTACACCTTC.

This chain uses TRBV6-5 with TRBJ1-4; D not resolved. The V end was cut by 0 bases, the J end by 5 bases, with 7 bases between. Germline V gene sequence: CDR1 MNHEY, CDR2 SVGAGI. The CDR3 is made up of 14 amino acids. CDR3 amino acids: CASSYSSRNEKLFF. The CDR3 coding sequence is TGTGCCAGCAGTTACTCGAGCAGGAATGAAAAACTGTTTTTT.

This clonotype was detected many times. The V call is TRBV29-1, the J call TRBJ1-5; a weak D match, TRBD1 (6 bases). Per germline, CDR1 SQVTM and CDR2 ANQGSEA. Trimming removed 4 bases at V and 6 bases at J, with 13 bases between. The CDR3 is 13 residues long. This CDR3 reads CSVGDQGPQPQHF. CDR3 in DNA: TGCAGCGTTGGTGATCAGGGGCCTCAGCCCCAGCATTTT.

This clonotype was recorded at least ten times. The rearrangement joins TRBV23-1 to TRBJ2-2; 7 nucleotides match TRBD1. TRBV23-1 is given ORF status, its function remaining uncertain. V lost 2 bases and J lost 7; bases outside the gene matches: 7. This CDR3 has 15 amino acids. The CDR3 bases are TGCGCCAGCAGTCAACGAAGGACAGGAAGCGGGGAGCTGTTTTTT. It translates to CASSQRRTGSGELFF.

The chain combines TRBV19 with TRBJ1-5; unclear D gene. The CDR3 length is 13 residues. Between the trimmed V and J ends, which lost 3 bases and 6 bases, there was a span of 9 bases. Germline CDR1 is LNHDA and CDR2 is SQIVND (reference sequence). The DNA of the CDR3 is TGTGCCAGTAGTATGCCAGGTCTTCAGCCCCAGCATTTT. As protein: CASSMPGLQPQHF.

In this sample, this clonotype turned up a few times. The rearrangement joins TRBV7-6 to TRBJ2-5; the match to TRBD2 covers 9 bases. Germline V lookup: CDR1 SGHVS, CDR2 FNYEAQ. This CDR3 spans 15 amino acids. The trim removed 1 base at V and 5 bases at J, leaving 5 bases unmatched. The CDR3: CASSLVAGGLETQYF. The DNA for the CDR3 is TGTGCCAGCAGCTTAGTGGCGGGGGGGCTGGAGACCCAGTACTTC. Looking up the rest from reference TRBV7-6 and TRBJ2-5 gives the full variable domain: GAGVSQSPRYKVTKRGQDVALRCDPISGHVSLYWYRQALGQGPEFLTYFNYEAQQDKSGLPNDRFSAERPEGSISTLTIQRTEQRDSAMYRCASSLVAGGLETQYFGPGTRLLVL.

The table lists this clonotype with a few counts. The V gene is TRBV7-9, the J gene TRBJ1-1; D not resolved. Germline V lookup: CDR1 SEHNR, CDR2 FQNEAQ (reference sequence). This CDR3 is built from 13 residues. With 5 bases removed from V and 3 bases from J, the gap between germline ends came to 10 bases. The CDR3 spells CASSRSGDTEAFF. CDR3 bases: TGTGCCAGCAGCCGTAGTGGCGACACTGAAGCTTTCTTT.

The genes are TRBV6-2 or TRBV6-3 and TRBJ1-1; D uncertain. The germline V gene encodes CDR1 MNHEY and CDR2 SVGEGT. The CDR3 is 13 amino acids. V was shortened by 2 bases and J by 2 bases, with 6 bases between the two germline ends. The CDR3 is CASSYRKNTEAFF. CDR3 DNA: TGTGCCAGCAGTTACAGAAAAAACACTGAAGCTTTCTTT.

V gene TRBV5-5 combines with J gene TRBJ2-3, with D unclear. CDR3 length: 12 amino acids. Germline CDR1 is SGHKS and CDR2 is YYEKEE (reference sequence). V lost 4 bases and J 5 bases, leaving 8 bases between the germline ends. The CDR3 spells CASSPSGDTQYF. The CDR3 DNA is TGTGCCAGCAGCCCCTCAGGAGATACGCAGTATTTT.

The chain is built from TRBV7-2 and TRBJ2-3, with 10 bases aligning to TRBD1. The CDR3 totals 14 residues. With 5 bases clipped from V and 4 bases from J, the junction kept 3 bases outside the gene matches. Germline V lookup: CDR1 SGHTA, CDR2 FQGNSA. CDR3: CASSRQGAADTQYF. Written as DNA, the CDR3 is TGTGCCAGCAGCAGACAGGGGGCGGCAGATACGCAGTATTTT.

The genes are TRBV6-2 or TRBV6-3 and TRBJ2-1; TRBD2 might be the D (5 bases). Germline lookup yields CDR1 MNHEY and CDR2 SVGEGT. The CDR3 consists of 16 residues. The V end was cut by 5 bases, the J end by 1 base, with 15 bases between. CDR3 sequence (DNA): TGTGCCAGCAGTAGACCGGACTCCCGTTCCTACAATGAGCAGTTCTTC. It is translated as CASSRPDSRSYNEQFF.